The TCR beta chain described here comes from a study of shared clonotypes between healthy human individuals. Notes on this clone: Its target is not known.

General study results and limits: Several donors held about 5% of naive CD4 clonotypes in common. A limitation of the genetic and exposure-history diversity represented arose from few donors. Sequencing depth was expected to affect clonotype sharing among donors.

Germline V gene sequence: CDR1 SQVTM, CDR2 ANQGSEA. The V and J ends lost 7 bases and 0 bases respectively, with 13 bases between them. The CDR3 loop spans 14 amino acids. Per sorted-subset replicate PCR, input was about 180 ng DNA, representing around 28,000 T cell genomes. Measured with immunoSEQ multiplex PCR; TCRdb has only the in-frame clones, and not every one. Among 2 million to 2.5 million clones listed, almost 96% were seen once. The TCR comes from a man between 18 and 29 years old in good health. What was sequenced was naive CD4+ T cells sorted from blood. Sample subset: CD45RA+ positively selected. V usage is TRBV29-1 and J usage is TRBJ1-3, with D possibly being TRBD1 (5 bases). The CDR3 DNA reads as TGCAGCGCTCGAAAAGGGGCCTCTGGAAACACCATATATTTT. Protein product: CSARKGASGNTIYF.